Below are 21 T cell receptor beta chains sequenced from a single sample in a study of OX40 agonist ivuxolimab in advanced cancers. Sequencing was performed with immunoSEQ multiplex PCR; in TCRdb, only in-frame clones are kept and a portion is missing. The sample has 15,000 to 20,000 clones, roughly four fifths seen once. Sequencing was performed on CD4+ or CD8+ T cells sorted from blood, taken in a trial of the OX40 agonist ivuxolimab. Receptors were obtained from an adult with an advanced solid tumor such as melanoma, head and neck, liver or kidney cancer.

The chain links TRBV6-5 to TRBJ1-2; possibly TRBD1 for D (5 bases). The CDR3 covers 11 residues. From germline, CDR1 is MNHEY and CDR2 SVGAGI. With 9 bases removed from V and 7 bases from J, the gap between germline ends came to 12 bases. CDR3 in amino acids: CASRDGSGYTF. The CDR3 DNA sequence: TGTGCCAGTCGGGACGGATCTGGCTACACCTTC.

Here the CDR3 DNA reads TGCGCCAGCAGCCAACGGGACAGGGAGACAGATACGCAGTATTTT. Protein: CASSQRDRETDTQYF. This chain joins TRBV4-1 and TRBJ2-3; 9 bases map to TRBD1. The CDR3 is 15 residues long. The germline CDR1 and CDR2 sequences are MGHRA and YSYEKL. The junction had 3 bases not matched to a gene; V was cut back by 2 bases and J by 3 bases.

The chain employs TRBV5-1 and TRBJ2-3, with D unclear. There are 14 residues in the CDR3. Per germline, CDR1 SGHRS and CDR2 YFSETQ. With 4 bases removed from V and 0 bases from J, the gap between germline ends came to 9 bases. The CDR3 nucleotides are TGCGCCAGCAGCCGTGGACGTAGCACAGATACGCAGTATTTT. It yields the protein CASSRGRSTDTQYF.

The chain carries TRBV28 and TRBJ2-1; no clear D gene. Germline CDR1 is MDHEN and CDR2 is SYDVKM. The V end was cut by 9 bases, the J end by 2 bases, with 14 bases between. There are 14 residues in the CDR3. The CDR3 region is CASSPGLTYNEQFF. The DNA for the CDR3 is TGTGCCAGTAGCCCGGGCCTCACCTACAATGAGCAGTTCTTC.

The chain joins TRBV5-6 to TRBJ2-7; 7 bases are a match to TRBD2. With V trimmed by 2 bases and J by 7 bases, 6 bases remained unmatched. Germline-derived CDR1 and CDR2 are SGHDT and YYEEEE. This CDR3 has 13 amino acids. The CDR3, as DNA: TGTGCCAGCAGCTTCCTAGCGGCCGTTGAGCAGTACTTC. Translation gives CASSFLAAVEQYF.

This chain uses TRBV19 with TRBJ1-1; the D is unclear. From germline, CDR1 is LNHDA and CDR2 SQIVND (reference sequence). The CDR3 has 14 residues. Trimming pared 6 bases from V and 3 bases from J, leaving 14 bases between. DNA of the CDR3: TGTGCCAGTAGCCCAACCGATGGGGACACTGAAGCTTTCTTT. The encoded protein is CASSPTDGDTEAFF. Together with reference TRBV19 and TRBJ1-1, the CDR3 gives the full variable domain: DGGITQSPKYLFRKEGQNVTLSCEQNLNHDAMYWYRQDPGQGLRLIYYSQIVNDFQKGDIAEGYSVSREKKESFPLTVTSAQKNPTAFYLCASSPTDGDTEAFFGQGTRLTVV.

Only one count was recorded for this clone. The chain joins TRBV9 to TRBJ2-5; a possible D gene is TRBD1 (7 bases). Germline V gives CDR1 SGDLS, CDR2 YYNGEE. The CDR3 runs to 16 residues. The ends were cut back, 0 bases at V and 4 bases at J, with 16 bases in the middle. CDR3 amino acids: CASSVASTGRRETQYF. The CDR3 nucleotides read TGTGCCAGCAGCGTAGCCTCGACAGGGAGGCGAGAGACCCAGTACTTC.

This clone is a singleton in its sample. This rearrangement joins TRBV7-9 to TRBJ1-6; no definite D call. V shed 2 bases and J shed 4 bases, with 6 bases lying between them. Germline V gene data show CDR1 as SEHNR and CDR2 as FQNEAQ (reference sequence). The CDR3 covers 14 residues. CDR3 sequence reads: CASSLSAYNSPLHF. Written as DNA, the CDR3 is TGTGCCAGCAGCTTATCGGCTTATAATTCACCCCTCCACTTT.

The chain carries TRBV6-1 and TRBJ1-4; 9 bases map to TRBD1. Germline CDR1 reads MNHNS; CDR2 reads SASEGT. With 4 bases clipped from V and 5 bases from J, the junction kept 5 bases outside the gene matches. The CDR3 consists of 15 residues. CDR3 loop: CASSAGTGGNEKLFF. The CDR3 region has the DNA TGTGCCAGCAGTGCGGGAACAGGGGGCAATGAAAAACTGTTTTTT.

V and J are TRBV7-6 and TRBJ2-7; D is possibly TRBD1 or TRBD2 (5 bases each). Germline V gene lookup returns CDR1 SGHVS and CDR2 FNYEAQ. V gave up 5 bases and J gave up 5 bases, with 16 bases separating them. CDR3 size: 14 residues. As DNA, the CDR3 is TGTGCCAGCAGCCCCCAGGGAGCTTACCACGAGCAGTACTTC. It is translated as CASSPQGAYHEQYF.

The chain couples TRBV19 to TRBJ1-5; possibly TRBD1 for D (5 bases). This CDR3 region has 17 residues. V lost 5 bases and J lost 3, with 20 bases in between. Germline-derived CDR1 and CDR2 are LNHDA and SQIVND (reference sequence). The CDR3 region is CASSGNSGVGSNQPQHF. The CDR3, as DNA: TGTGCCAGTAGTGGCAATTCGGGGGTTGGTTCCAATCAGCCCCAGCATTTT.

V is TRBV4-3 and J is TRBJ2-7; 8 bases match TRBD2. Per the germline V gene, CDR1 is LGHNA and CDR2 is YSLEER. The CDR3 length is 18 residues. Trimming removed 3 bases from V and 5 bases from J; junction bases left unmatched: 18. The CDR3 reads CASSHPRFRSGSVHEQYF. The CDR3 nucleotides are TGCGCCAGCAGCCATCCTCGGTTTCGGAGCGGGAGTGTCCACGAGCAGTACTTC.

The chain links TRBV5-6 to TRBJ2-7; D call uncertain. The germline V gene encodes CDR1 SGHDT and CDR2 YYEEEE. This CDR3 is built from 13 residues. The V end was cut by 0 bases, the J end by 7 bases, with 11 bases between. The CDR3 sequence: CASSLVPVGEQYF. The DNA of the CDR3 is TGTGCCAGCAGCTTGGTTCCGGTGGGAGAGCAGTACTTC.

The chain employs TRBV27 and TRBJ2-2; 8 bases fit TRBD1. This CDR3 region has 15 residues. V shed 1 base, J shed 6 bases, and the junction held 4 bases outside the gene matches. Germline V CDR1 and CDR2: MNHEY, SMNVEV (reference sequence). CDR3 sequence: CASSLWTGSPGELFF. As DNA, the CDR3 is TGTGCCAGCAGTTTATGGACAGGGAGTCCCGGGGAGCTGTTTTTT.

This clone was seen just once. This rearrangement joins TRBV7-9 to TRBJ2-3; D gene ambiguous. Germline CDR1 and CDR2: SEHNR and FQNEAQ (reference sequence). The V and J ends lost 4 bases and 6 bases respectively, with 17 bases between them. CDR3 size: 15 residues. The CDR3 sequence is CASSSRLELGDTQYF. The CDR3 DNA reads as TGTGCCAGCAGCTCACGCCTGGAGCTGGGTGATACGCAGTATTTT.

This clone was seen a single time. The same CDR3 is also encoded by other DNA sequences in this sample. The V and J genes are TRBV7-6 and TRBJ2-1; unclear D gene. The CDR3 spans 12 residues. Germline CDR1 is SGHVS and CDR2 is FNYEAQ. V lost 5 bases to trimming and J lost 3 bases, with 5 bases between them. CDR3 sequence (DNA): TGTGCCAGCAGCCCGAACTACAATGAGCAGTTCTTC. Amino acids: CASSPNYNEQFF. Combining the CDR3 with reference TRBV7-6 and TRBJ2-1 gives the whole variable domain GAGVSQSPRYKVTKRGQDVALRCDPISGHVSLYWYRQALGQGPEFLTYFNYEAQQDKSGLPNDRFSAERPEGSISTLTIQRTEQRDSAMYRCASSPNYNEQFFGPGTRLTVL.

The CDR3 sequence is CAWSVLELANVLTF. Here the CDR3 DNA reads TGTGCCTGGAGTGTCTTGGAGCTGGCCAACGTCCTGACTTTC. The V call is TRBV30, the J call TRBJ2-6; no firm D call. The CDR3 totals 14 residues. The germline CDR1 and CDR2 sequences are GTSNPN and SVGIG (reference sequence). V lost 0 bases to trimming and J lost 6 bases, with 9 bases between them.

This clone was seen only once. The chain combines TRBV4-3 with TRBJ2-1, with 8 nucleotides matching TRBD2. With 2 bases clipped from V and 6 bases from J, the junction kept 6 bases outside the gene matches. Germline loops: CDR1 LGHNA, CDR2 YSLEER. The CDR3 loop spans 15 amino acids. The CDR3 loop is CASSQNPAGGNEQFF. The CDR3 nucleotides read TGCGCCAGCAGCCAAAACCCCGCGGGGGGCAATGAGCAGTTCTTC.

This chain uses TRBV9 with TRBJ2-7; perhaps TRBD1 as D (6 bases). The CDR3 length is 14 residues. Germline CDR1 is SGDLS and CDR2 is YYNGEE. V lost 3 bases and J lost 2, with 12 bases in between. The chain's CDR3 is CASSDLDRPYEQYF. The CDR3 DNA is TGTGCCAGCAGCGATCTGGACAGACCCTACGAGCAGTACTTC.

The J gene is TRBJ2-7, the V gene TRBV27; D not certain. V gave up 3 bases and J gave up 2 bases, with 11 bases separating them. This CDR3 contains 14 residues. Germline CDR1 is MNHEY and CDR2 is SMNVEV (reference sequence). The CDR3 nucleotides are TGTGCCAGCAGTTTCGTAGGCCCTACCTACGAGCAGTACTTC. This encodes CASSFVGPTYEQYF.

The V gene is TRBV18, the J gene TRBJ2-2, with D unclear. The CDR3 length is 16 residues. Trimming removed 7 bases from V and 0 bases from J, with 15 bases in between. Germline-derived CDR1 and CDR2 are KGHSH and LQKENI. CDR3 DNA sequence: TGTGCCAGCTTAAGCCTCGACCGTCCGAACACCGGGGAGCTGTTTTTT. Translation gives CASLSLDRPNTGELFF.